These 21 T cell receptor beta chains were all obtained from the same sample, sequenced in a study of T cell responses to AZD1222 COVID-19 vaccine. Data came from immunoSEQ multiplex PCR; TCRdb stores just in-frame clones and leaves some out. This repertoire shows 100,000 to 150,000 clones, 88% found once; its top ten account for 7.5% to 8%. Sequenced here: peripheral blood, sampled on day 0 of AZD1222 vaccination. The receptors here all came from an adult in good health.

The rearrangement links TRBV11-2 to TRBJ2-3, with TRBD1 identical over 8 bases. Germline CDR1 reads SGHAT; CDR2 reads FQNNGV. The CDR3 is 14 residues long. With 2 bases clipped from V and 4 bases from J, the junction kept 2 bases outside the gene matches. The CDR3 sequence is CASSLRQGPDTQYF. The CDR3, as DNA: TGTGCCAGCAGCTTACGACAGGGGCCAGATACGCAGTATTTT.

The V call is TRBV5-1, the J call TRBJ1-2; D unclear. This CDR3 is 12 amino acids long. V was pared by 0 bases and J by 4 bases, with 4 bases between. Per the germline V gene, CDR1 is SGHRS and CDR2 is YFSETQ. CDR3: CASSLESYGYTF. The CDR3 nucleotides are TGCGCCAGCAGCTTGGAGAGCTATGGCTACACCTTC.

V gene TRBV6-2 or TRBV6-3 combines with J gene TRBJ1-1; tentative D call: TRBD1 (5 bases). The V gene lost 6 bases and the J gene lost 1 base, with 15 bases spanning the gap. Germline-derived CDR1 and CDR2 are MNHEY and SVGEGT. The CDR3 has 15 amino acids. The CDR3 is CASSPRRGTNTEAFF. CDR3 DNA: TGTGCCAGCAGCCCACGTAGGGGAACGAACACTGAAGCTTTCTTT.

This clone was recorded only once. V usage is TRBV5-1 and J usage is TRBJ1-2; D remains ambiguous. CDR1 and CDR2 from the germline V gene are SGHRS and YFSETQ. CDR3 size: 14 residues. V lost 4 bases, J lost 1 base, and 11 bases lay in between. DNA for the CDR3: TGCGCCAGCAGCCTTGGTGAACTTAACTATGGCTACACCTTC. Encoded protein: CASSLGELNYGYTF.

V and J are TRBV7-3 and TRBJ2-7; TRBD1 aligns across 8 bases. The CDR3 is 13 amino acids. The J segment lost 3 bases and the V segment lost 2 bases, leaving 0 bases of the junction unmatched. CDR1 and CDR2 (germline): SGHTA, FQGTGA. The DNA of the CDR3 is TGTGCCAGCAGCTTAGACAGGGGCTACGAGCAGTACTTC. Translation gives CASSLDRGYEQYF.

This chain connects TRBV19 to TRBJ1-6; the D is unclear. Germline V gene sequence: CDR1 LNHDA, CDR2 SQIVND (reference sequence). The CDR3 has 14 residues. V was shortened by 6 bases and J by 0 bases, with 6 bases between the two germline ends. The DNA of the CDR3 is TGTGCCAGTAGGCAGAGCTCCTATAATTCACCCCTCCACTTT. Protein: CASRQSSYNSPLHF.

The CDR3 bases are TGTGCCAGCAGCCCAGCCCCGGGACGCGAATACGAGCAGTACTTC. The encoded protein is CASSPAPGREYEQYF. V gene TRBV3-1 (or the pseudogene TRBV3-2) combines with J gene TRBJ2-7; D tentatively reads TRBD1 or TRBD2 (5 bases each). There are 15 residues in the CDR3. V was pared by 4 bases and J by 4 bases, with 17 bases between. Germline V lookup: CDR1 LGHDT, CDR2 YNNKEL (reference sequence).

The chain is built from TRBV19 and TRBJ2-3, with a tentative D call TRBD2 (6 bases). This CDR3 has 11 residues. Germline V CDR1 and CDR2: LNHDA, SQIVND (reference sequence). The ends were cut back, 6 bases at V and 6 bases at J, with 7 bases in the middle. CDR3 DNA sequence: TGTGCCAGTAGCCTAGCGGATACGCAGTATTTT. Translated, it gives CASSLADTQYF.

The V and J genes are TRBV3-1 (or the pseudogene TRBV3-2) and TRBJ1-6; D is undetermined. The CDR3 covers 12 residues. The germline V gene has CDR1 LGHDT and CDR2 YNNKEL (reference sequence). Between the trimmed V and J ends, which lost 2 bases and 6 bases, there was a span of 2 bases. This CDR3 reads CASSQINSPLHF. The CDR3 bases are TGTGCCAGCAGCCAAATTAATTCACCCCTCCACTTT.

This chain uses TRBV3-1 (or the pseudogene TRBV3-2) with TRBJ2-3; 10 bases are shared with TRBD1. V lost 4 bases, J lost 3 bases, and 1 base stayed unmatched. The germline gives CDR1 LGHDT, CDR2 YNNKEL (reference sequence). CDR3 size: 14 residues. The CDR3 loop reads CASSRTGGTDTQYF. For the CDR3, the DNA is TGTGCCAGCAGCCGGACAGGGGGGACAGATACGCAGTATTTT.

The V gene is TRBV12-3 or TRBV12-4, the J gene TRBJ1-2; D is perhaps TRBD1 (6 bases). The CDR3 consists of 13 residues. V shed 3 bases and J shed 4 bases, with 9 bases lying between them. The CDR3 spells CASSFGQIYGYTF. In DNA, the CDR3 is TGTGCCAGCAGTTTCGGACAGATCTATGGCTACACCTTC.

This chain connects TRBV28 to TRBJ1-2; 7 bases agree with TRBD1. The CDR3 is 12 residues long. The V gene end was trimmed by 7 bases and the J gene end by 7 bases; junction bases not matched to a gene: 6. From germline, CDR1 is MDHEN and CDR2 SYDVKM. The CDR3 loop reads CASIPPGGGYTF. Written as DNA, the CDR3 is TGTGCCAGCATTCCCCCAGGGGGTGGCTACACCTTC.

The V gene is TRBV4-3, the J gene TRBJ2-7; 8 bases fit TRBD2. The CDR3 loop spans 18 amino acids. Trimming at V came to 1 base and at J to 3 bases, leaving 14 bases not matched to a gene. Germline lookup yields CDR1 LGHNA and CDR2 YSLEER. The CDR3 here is CASSQALDVSGSNYEQYF. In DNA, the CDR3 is TGCGCCAGCAGCCAAGCCTTAGATGTCAGCGGGAGTAACTACGAGCAGTACTTC.

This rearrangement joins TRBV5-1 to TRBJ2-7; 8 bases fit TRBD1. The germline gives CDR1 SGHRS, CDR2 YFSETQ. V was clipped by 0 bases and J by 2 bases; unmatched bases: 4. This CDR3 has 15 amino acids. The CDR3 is CASSLAPDRAYEQYF. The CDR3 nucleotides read TGCGCCAGCAGCTTGGCCCCGGACAGGGCCTACGAGCAGTACTTC.

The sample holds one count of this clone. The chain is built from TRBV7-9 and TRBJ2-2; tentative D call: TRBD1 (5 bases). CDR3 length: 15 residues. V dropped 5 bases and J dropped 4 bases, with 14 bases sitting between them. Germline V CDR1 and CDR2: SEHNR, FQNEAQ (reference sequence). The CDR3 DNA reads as TGTGCCAGCAGCAGTGGGGCAACCCCCACCGGGGAGCTGTTTTTT. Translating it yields CASSSGATPTGELFF.

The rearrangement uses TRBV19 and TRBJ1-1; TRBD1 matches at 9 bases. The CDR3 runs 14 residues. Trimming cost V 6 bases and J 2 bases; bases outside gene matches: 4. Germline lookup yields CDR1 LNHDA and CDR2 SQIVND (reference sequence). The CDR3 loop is CASRETGGNTEAFF. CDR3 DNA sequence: TGTGCCAGTAGAGAGACAGGGGGTAACACTGAAGCTTTCTTT.

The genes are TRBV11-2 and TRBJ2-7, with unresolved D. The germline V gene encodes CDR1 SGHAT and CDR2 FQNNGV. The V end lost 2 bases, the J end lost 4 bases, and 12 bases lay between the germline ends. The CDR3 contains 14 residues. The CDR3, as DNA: TGTGCCAGCAGCTTAATCGGGTTGGTTTACGAGCAGTACTTC. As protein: CASSLIGLVYEQYF.

Here the CDR3 reads CATSDRQGAEQYF. The CDR3 DNA follows: TGTGCCACCAGTGATAGACAGGGCGCCGAGCAGTACTTC. The chain uses TRBV24-1 and TRBJ2-7, with 7 positions matching TRBD1. Germline V gene lookup returns CDR1 KGHDR and CDR2 SFDVKD. The CDR3 has 13 residues. J gave up 6 bases and V 3 bases, and 4 bases lay outside the gene matches.

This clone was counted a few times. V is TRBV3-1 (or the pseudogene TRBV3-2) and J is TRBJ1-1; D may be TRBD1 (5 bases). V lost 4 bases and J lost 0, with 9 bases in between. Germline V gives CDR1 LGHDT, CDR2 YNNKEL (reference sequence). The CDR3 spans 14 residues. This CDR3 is CASSLTAVNTEAFF. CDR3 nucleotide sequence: TGTGCCAGCAGCCTGACAGCGGTGAACACTGAAGCTTTCTTT.

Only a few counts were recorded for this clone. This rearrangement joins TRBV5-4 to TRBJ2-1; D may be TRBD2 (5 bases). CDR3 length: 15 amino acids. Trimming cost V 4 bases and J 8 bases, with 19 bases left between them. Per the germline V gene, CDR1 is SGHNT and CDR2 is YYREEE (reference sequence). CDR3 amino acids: CASSVPSGGGDEQFF. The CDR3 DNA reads TGTGCCAGCAGCGTACCCAGCGGAGGTGGCGATGAGCAGTTCTTC.

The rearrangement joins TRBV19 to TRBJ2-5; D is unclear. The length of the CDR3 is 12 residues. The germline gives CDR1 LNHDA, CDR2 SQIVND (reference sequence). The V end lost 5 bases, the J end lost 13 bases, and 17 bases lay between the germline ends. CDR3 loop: CASSESTTGRYF. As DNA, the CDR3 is TGTGCCAGTAGTGAGTCCACAACTGGTCGGTACTTC.